This T cell receptor (beta chain) was identified during a study of a mutant IDH1 vaccine in newly diagnosed glioma. Study summary: In some groups vaccination began 4-6 weeks post-radiotherapy; others received it with temozolomide.

Measured with immunoSEQ multiplex PCR; TCRdb has only the in-frame clones, and not every one. The profile shows about 55,000 clones, about 80% of them singletons. Sample time point: week 23, last vaccination. In the vaccine, a single dose held 300 ug of the mutant IDH1 20-mer peptide, along with topical imiquimod. Turning to this clone: Antigen: not known.

The CDR3 loop spans 15 amino acids. V lost 6 bases, J lost 5 bases, and 19 bases lay in between. Germline-derived CDR1 and CDR2 are LNHDA and SQIVND (reference sequence). Study-level findings and limits: The vaccine induced immune responses, and these occurred in roughly 93% of patients.

The chain is built from TRBV19 and TRBJ1-2; D is possibly TRBD1 (6 bases). The sequence derives from a man aged 40-55 years with glioma. Here the sequenced sample was PBMCs, taken from a glioma patient whose treatment included an IDH1 peptide vaccine. The CDR3, as DNA: TGTGCCAGTAGGAGGGGGGCCTCCTCGGGGTATGGCTACACCTTC. Translation gives CASRRGASSGYGYTF.